Presented here are 3 T cell receptor beta chains from one specimen sequenced in a study of T cell changes during pregnancy in multiple sclerosis. Sequencing used immunoSEQ multiplex PCR; TCRdb keeps in-frame clones, though not all of them. The repertoire holds roughly 50,000 clones, with roughly nine tenths as singletons. The specimen was CD8+ T cells from peripheral blood mononuclear cells, collected in the second trimester of pregnancy. The origin of the receptors is a female donor with multiple sclerosis, enrolled in a pregnancy study.

This clone is judged medium-sized (0.01 to 0.1%). The chain has TRBV7-3 and TRBJ2-1; 11 nucleotides align to TRBD2. J was trimmed by 6 bases and V by 2 bases; bases with no gene match: 9. Germline-derived CDR1 and CDR2 are SGHTA and FQGTGA. This CDR3 contains 17 residues. In nucleotides, the CDR3 is TGTGCCAGCAGCTTAGTCGTGGCTAGCGGGGGGACCAATGAGCAGTTCTTC. It codes for CASSLVVASGGTNEQFF.

This chain links TRBV13 with TRBJ2-5; a possible D gene is TRBD2 (5 bases). The CDR3 loop spans 13 amino acids. CDR1 and CDR2 (germline): PRHDT, FYEKMQ (reference sequence). The V end lost 0 bases, the J end lost 3 bases, and 5 bases lay between the germline ends. The CDR3: CASSLGGEETQYF. For the CDR3, the DNA is TGTGCCAGCAGCTTAGGCGGGGAAGAGACCCAGTACTTC.

This chain connects TRBV30 to TRBJ2-7, with 9 bases lining up with TRBD1. The CDR3 runs to 14 residues. V lost 2 bases and J lost 5; bases outside the gene matches: 7. Germline loops: CDR1 GTSNPN, CDR2 SVGIG (reference sequence). CDR3 nucleotide sequence: TGTGCCTGGAGTAGAACAGGGGGCGGCGACGAGCAGTACTTC. It encodes CAWSRTGGGDEQYF. Full variable domain (outside the CDR3, taken from reference TRBV30 and TRBJ2-7): SQTIHQWPATLVQPVGSPLSLECTVEGTSNPNLYWYRQAAGRGLQLLFYSVGIGQISSEVPQNLSASRPQDRQFILSSKKLLLSDSGFYLCAWSRTGGGDEQYFGPGTRLTVT.